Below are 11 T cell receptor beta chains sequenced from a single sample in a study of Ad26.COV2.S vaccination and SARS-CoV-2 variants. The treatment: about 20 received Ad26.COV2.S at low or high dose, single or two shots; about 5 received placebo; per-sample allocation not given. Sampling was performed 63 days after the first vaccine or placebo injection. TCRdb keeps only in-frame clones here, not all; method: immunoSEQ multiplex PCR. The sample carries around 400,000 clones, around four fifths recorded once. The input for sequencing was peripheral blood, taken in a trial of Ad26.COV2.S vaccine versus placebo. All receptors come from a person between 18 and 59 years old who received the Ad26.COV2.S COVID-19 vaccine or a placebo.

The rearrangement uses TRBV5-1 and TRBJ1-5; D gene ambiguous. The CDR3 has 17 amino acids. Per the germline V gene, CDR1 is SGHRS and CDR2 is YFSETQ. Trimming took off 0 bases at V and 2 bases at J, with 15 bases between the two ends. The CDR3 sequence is CASSLALGLRGNQPQHF. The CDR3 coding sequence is TGCGCCAGCAGCTTGGCCCTCGGGTTGAGGGGCAATCAGCCCCAGCATTTT.

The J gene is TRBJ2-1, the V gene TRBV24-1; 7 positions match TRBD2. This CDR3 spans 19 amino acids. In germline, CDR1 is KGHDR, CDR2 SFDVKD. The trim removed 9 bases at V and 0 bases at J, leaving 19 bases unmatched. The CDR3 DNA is TGTGCCACCTCAGTTGGTGCTAGCGGATCCCCGAGCTCCTACAATGAGCAGTTCTTC. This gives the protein CATSVGASGSPSSYNEQFF.

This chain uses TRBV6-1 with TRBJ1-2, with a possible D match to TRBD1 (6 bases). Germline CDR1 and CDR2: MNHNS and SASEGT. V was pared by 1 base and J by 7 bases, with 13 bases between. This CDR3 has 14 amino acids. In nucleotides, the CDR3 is TGTGCCAGCAGTGAAGACGGGGGGCGGCCTGGCTACACCTTC. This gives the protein CASSEDGGRPGYTF.

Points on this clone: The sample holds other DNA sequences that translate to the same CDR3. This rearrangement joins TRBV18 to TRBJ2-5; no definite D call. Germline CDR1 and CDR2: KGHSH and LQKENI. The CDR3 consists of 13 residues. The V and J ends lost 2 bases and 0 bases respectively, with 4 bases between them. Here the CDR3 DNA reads TGTGCCAGCTCACCAGACTACCAAGAGACCCAGTACTTC. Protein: CASSPDYQETQYF.

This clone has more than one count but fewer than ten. The CDR3 DNA reads TGTGCCAGCATCGGACAGCTCTACGAGCAGTACTTC. Amino acids: CASIGQLYEQYF. The chain is built from TRBV2 and TRBJ2-7; perhaps TRBD1 as D (6 bases). Trimming removed 7 bases from V and 3 bases from J, with 10 bases in between. The CDR3 has 12 amino acids. Looked up from germline, CDR1 is SNHLY and CDR2 is FYNNEI.

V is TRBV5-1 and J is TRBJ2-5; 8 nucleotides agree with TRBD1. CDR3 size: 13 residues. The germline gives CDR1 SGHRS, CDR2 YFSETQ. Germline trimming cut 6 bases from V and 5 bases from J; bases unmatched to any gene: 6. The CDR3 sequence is CASKTGVAETQYF. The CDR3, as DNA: TGCGCCAGCAAGACAGGGGTGGCGGAGACCCAGTACTTC.

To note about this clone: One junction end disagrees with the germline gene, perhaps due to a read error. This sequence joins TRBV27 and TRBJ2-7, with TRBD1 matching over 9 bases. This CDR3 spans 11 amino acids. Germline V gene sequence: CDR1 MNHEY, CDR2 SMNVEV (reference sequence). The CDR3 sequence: CASSKGTGYSF. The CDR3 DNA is TGTGCCAGCAGCAAGGGGACAGGGTATTCCTTC.

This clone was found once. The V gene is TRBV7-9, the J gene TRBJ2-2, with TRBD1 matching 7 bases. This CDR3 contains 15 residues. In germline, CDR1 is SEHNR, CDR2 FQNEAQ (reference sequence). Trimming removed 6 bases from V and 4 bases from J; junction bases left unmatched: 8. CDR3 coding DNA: TGTGCCAGCAGACCGGGACAGACGATCACCGGGGAGCTGTTTTTT. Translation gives CASRPGQTITGELFF.

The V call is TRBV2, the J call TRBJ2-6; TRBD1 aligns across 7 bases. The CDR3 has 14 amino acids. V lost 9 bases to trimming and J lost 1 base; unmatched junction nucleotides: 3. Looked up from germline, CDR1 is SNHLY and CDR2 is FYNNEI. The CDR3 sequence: CARGTASGANVLTF. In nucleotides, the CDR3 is TGTGCCAGGGGGACAGCTTCTGGGGCCAACGTCCTGACTTTC.

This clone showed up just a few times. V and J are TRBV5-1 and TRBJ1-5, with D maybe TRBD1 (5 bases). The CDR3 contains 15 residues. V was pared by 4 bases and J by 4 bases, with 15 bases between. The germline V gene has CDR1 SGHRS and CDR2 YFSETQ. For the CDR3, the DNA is TGCGCCAGCAGCATCCCGACAGAGGAGAATCAGCCCCAGCATTTT. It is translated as CASSIPTEENQPQHF.

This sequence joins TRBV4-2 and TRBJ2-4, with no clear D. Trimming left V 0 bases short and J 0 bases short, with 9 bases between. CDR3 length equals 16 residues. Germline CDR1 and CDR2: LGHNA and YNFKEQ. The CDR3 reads CASSQDQALAKNIQYF. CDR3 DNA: TGTGCCAGCAGCCAAGACCAGGCTTTAGCCAAAAACATTCAGTACTTC.